The clone carrying this T cell receptor beta chain was detected once. The assay was immunoSEQ multiplex PCR, and TCRdb's table has in-frame clones only and misses some. The sample holds about 100,000 clones, roughly 90% seen once. This entry comes from a study of control samples from healthy donors and cancer patients. The junction had 4 bases not matched to a gene; V was cut back by 5 bases and J by 3 bases. Looked up from germline, CDR1 is MNHEY and CDR2 is SMNVEV (reference sequence). CDR3 length equals 15 residues. Specimen: blood. The receptor comes from a woman aged 50 to 60 in good health. The chain uses TRBV27 and TRBJ2-1; 10 nucleotides match TRBD2. The CDR3 sequence is CASSRTSGYYNEQFF. As DNA, the CDR3 is TGTGCCAGCAGTAGGACTAGCGGATACTACAATGAGCAGTTCTTC.